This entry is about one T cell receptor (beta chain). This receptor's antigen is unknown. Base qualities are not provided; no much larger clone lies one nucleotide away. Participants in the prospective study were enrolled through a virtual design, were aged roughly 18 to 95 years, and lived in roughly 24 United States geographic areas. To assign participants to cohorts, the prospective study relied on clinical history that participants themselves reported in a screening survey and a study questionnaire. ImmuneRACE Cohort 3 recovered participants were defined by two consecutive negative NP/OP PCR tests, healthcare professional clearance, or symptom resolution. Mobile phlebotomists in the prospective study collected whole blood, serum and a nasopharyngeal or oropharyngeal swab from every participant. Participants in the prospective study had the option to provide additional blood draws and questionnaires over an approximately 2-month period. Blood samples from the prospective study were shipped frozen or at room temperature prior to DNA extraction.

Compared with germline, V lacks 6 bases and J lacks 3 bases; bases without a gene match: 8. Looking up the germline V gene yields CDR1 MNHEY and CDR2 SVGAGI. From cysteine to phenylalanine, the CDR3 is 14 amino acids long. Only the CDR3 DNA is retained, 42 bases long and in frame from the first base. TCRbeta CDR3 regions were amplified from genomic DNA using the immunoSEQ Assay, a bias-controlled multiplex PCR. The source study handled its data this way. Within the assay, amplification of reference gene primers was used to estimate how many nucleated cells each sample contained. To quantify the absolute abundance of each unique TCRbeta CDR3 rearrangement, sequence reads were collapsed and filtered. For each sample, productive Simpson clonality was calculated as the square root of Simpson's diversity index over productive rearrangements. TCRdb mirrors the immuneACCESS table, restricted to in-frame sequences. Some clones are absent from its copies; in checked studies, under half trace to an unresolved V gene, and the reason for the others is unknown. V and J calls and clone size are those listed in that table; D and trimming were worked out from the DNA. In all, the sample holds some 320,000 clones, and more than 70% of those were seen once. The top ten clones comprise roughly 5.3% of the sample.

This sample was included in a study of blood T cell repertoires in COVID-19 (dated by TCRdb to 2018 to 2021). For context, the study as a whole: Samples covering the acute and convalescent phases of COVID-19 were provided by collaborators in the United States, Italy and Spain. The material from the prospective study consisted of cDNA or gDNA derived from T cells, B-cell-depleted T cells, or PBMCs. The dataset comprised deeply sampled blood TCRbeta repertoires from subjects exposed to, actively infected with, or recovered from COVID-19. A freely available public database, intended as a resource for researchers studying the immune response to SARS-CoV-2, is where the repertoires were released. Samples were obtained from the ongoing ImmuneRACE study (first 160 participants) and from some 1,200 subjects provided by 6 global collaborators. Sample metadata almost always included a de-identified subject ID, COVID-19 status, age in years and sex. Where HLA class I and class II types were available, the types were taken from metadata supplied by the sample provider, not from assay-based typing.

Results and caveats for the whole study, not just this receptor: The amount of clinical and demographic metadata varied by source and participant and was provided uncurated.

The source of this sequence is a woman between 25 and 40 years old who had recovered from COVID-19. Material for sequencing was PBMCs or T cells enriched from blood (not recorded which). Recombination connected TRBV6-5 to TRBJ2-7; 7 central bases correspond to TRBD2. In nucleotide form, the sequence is TGTGCCAGCAGCCCGGTGGGCGGGGGCTACGAGCAGTACTTC. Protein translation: CASSPVGGGYEQYF.